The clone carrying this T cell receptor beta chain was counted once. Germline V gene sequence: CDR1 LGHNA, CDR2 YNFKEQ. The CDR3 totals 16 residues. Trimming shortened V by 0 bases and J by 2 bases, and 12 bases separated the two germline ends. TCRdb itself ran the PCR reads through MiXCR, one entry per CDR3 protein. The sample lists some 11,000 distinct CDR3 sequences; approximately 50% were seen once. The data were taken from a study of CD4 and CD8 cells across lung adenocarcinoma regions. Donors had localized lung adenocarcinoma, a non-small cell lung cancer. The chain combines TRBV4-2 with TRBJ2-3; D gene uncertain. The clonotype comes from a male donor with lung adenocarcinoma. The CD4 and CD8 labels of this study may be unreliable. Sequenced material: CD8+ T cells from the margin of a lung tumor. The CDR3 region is CASSQDGATATDTQYF. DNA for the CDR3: TGTGCCAGCAGCCAAGACGGCGCAACCGCCACAGATACGCAGTATTTT.